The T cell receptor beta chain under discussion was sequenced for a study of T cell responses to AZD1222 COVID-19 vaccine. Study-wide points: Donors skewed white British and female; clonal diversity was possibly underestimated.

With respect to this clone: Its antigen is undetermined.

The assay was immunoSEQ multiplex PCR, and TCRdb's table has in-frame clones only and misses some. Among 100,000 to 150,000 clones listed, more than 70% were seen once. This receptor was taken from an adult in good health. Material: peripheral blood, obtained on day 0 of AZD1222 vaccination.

In DNA form, the CDR3 reads TGTGCCAGCAGCAGGGGGTACTCTGGAAACACCATATATTTT. Amino acids: CASSRGYSGNTIYF. The chain links TRBV3-1 (or the pseudogene TRBV3-2) to TRBJ1-3; D possibly corresponds to TRBD1 (6 bases). This CDR3 region has 14 residues. V lost 5 bases, J lost 0 bases, and 8 bases lay in between. The germline gives CDR1 LGHDT, CDR2 YNNKEL (reference sequence).